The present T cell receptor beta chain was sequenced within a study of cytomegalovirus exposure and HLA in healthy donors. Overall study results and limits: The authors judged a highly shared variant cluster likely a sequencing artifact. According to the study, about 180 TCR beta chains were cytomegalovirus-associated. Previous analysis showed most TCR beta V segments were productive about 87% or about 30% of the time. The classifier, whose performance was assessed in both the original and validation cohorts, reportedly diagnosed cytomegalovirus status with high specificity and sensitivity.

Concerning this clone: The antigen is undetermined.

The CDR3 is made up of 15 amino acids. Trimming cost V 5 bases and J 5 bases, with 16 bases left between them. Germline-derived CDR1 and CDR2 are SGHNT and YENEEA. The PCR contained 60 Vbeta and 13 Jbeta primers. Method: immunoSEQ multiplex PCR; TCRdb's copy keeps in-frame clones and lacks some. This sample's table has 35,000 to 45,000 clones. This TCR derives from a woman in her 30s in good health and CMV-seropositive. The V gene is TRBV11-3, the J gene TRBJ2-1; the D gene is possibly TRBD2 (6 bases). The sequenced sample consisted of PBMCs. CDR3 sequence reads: CASSGDSTKNNEQFF. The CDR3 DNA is TGTGCCAGCAGCGGGGACTCCACAAAGAACAATGAGCAGTTCTTC.